The subject of this entry is one TCR beta chain. The record originates from a study of shared clonotypes between healthy human individuals. The CDR3 loop spans 14 amino acids. Trimming removed 5 bases from V and 4 bases from J, with 14 bases in between. Germline loops: CDR1 MNHEY, CDR2 SMNVEV (reference sequence). Assay used: immunoSEQ multiplex PCR; TCRdb lists only in-frame clones, some missing. The data contain about 1 million clones, approximately 76% of them singletons. The sample taken for sequencing was memory CD4+ T cells sorted from blood. The subset denotes: CD45RA-negative fraction. The rearrangement joins TRBV27 to TRBJ1-2, with D unresolved. The clonotype originates from a man aged 18-30 years in good health. Here the CDR3 DNA reads TGTGCCAGCAGTATCACCCCGGACGGCTATGGCTACACCTTC. Its translation is CASSITPDGYGYTF.